Below, 13 T cell receptor beta chains from the same sample are listed, as sequenced in a study of cytomegalovirus exposure and HLA in healthy donors. The PCR contained 60 Vbeta and 13 Jbeta primers. Repertoires were generated with immunoSEQ multiplex PCR, while TCRdb's copy carries only in-frame clones and drops some. The data contain approximately 170,000 clones, around 78% of them singletons. The sample consisted of PBMCs. The origin of the receptors is a woman in her twenties or thirties in good health and CMV-seropositive.

This CDR3 reads CASSFRETGGEYGYTF. The CDR3 nucleotides read TGTGCCAGCAGTTTTCGGGAAACAGGGGGAGAATATGGCTACACCTTC. The rearrangement uses TRBV27 and TRBJ1-2; TRBD1 matches at 8 bases. CDR3 length equals 16 residues. V shed 3 bases and J 5 bases; nucleotides not matched to a gene: 11. CDR1 and CDR2 from the germline V gene are MNHEY and SMNVEV (reference sequence).

The chain recombines TRBV4-1 with TRBJ2-5; TRBD1 aligns across 9 bases. The J segment lost 5 bases and the V segment lost 3 bases, leaving 7 bases of the junction unmatched. Germline lookup yields CDR1 MGHRA and CDR2 YSYEKL. This CDR3 region has 15 residues. The CDR3 DNA reads TGCGCCAGCAGCCACCTACAGGGGGCTGGGGAGACCCAGTACTTC. Translated, it gives CASSHLQGAGETQYF.

The rearrangement joins TRBV25-1 to TRBJ2-7, with D hard to call. This CDR3 has 12 residues. Trimming removed 3 bases at V and 6 bases at J, with 9 bases between. The germline V gene encodes CDR1 MGHDK and CDR2 SYGVNS. As DNA, the CDR3 is TGTGCCAGCAGTGAGTACTGGGCCGAGCAGTACTTC. This translates into CASSEYWAEQYF.

The V and J genes are TRBV2 and TRBJ2-5; 9 bases match TRBD2. The CDR3 extends over 14 amino acids. From germline, CDR1 is SNHLY and CDR2 FYNNEI. After removal of 2 bases from V and 2 bases from J, the junction contained 0 bases not matched to a gene. The CDR3 sequence: CASSELAGQETQYF. Written as DNA, the CDR3 is TGTGCCAGCAGTGAACTAGCGGGGCAAGAGACCCAGTACTTC.

The chain links TRBV5-1 to TRBJ2-4, with a tentative D call TRBD2 (6 bases). Trimming removed 0 bases from V and 5 bases from J, with 9 bases in between. The CDR3 covers 14 residues. The V gene's germline CDR1 is SGHRS and CDR2 YFSETQ. DNA of the CDR3: TGCGCCAGCAGCTTGGAATGGGGGGAAAACATTCAGTACTTC. This sequence encodes CASSLEWGENIQYF.

The J gene is TRBJ2-5, the V gene TRBV5-1; 9 positions match TRBD1. This CDR3 has 15 residues. J gave up 5 bases and V 0 bases, and 5 bases lay outside the gene matches. Germline values: CDR1 SGHRS, CDR2 YFSETQ. CDR3 protein: CASSLGTGVDETQYF. In DNA, the CDR3 is TGCGCCAGCAGCTTGGGGACAGGGGTGGACGAGACCCAGTACTTC. The whole variable domain, remainder taken from reference TRBV5-1 and TRBJ2-5, is KAGVTQTPRYLIKTRGQQVTLSCSPISGHRSVSWYQQTPGQGLQFLFEYFSETQRNKGNFPGRFSGRQFSNSRSEMNVSTLELGDSALYLCASSLGTGVDETQYFGPGTRLLVL.

This sequence joins TRBV7-2 and TRBJ2-5; 10 bases align to TRBD1. The end of the DNA fits TRBJ2-7 better, so the J call may be wrong. The CDR3 consists of 16 residues. Germline V gene lookup returns CDR1 SGHTA and CDR2 FQGNSA. In DNA, the CDR3 is TGTGCCAGCAGCTTAGTAGGAGGGACAGGGGCCTACGAGCAGTACTTC. It codes for CASSLVGGTGAYEQYF.

This clone was seen a handful of times. The chain has TRBV5-6 and TRBJ1-3, with 9 bases fitting TRBD1. The CDR3 is 15 residues long. From germline, CDR1 is SGHDT and CDR2 YYEEEE. V trimming: 5 bases; J trimming: 6 bases; junction bases outside the gene matches: 9. CDR3 protein: CASRRGTGMENTIYF. CDR3 coding DNA: TGTGCCAGCAGGCGAGGGACAGGGATGGAAAACACCATATATTTT.

The rearrangement links TRBV5-1 to TRBJ2-3; 10 bases map to TRBD2. Unmatched junction bases numbered 5, after V lost 6 bases and J lost 4 bases. The CDR3 has 14 amino acids. Per the germline V gene, CDR1 is SGHRS and CDR2 is YFSETQ. CDR3 sequence reads: CASKEAGGADTQYF. The CDR3 DNA follows: TGCGCCAGCAAGGAAGCGGGAGGGGCAGATACGCAGTATTTT.

V is TRBV5-5 and J is TRBJ2-7; no reliable D call. The ends were cut back, 3 bases at V and 0 bases at J, with 7 bases in the middle. The CDR3 is 13 amino acids. Germline V gene lookup returns CDR1 SGHKS and CDR2 YYEKEE (reference sequence). CDR3 nucleotide sequence: TGTGCCAGCAGCTCGCCTAGCTCCTACGAGCAGTACTTC. Translation: CASSSPSSYEQYF.

V is TRBV11-2 and J is TRBJ1-1, with D unresolved. Germline lookup yields CDR1 SGHAT and CDR2 FQNNGV. This CDR3 comprises 13 residues. V was trimmed by 3 bases and J by 6 bases, leaving 11 bases between them. The chain's CDR3 is CASSLITGAEAFF. The CDR3 nucleotides read TGTGCCAGCAGCTTGATCACCGGGGCTGAAGCTTTCTTT.

The chain employs TRBV29-1 and TRBJ2-2; 10 bases match TRBD2. With V trimmed by 6 bases and J by 8 bases, 6 bases remained unmatched. CDR3 length equals 13 residues. Germline loops: CDR1 SQVTM, CDR2 ANQGSEA. CDR3 amino acids: CSVRLAGVGELFF. Written as DNA, the CDR3 is TGCAGCGTCAGACTAGCGGGTGTTGGGGAGCTGTTTTTT.

The chain employs TRBV2 and TRBJ1-4; D gene ambiguous. In germline, CDR1 is SNHLY, CDR2 FYNNEI. The CDR3 length is 11 residues. Trimming took off 6 bases at V and 13 bases at J, with 12 bases between the two ends. CDR3 loop: CASRAPLRLFF. The CDR3 DNA sequence: TGTGCCAGCAGGGCTCCATTAAGACTGTTTTTT.